The 19 T cell receptor beta chains given below trace back to one sample, sequenced in a study of blood T cell repertoires in COVID-19. Only in-frame clones appear in the TCRdb table, and some are missing; sequencing was by immunoSEQ multiplex PCR. Among 150,000 to 200,000 clones, about three quarters were seen once, and the ten largest hold about 2.8%. Sequenced sample: peripheral blood. The receptors were sampled from a woman older than 75 with active or convalescent COVID-19.

This chain connects TRBV6-6 to TRBJ2-3; weak D call: TRBD2 (6 bases). Trimming cost V 0 bases and J 0 bases, with 10 bases left between them. The germline V gene encodes CDR1 MNHNY and CDR2 SVGAGI (reference sequence). The CDR3 totals 16 residues. The CDR3 sequence is CASSYSIRGSTDTQYF. Written as DNA, the CDR3 is TGTGCCAGCAGTTACTCGATACGGGGGAGCACAGATACGCAGTATTTT.

As regards this clone: The conserved closing phenylalanine or tryptophan is absent in this CDR3, likely reflecting a read error. No DNA is shown, since the ends of the CDR3 on it are uncertain; the CDR3 is the one TCRdb lists. This chain uses TRBV12-3 or TRBV12-4 with TRBJ1-1. From its first to its last residue, the CDR3 has 11 amino acids. CDR3 region: CASNSRRSRAI.

The gene calls are TRBV11-3 and TRBJ2-7, with D possibly TRBD2 on 6 matching bases. Germline assignment: CDR1 SGHNT and CDR2 YENEEA. Between the trimmed V and J ends, which lost 5 bases and 3 bases, there was a span of 14 bases. CDR3 size: 14 residues. The CDR3 reads CASSPAGKHYEQYF. The CDR3 DNA is TGTGCCAGCAGCCCGGCGGGGAAACACTACGAGCAGTACTTC.

CDR3 in amino acids: CASSVGHSSYNSPLHF. For the CDR3, the DNA is TGTGCCAGCAGCGTAGGTCACAGCTCCTATAATTCACCCCTCCACTTT. The rearrangement links TRBV9 to TRBJ1-6; D not certain. Looked up from germline, CDR1 is SGDLS and CDR2 is YYNGEE. V lost 0 bases, J lost 0 bases, and 7 bases lay in between. The CDR3 sequence is 16 residues long.

The chain uses TRBV5-1 and TRBJ1-1; unclear D gene. CDR3 size: 13 residues. Between the trimmed V and J ends, which lost 1 base and 3 bases, there was a span of 7 bases. Germline CDR1 and CDR2: SGHRS and YFSETQ. This CDR3 is CASSLKSDTEAFF. The CDR3 DNA follows: TGCGCCAGCAGCTTGAAATCGGACACTGAAGCTTTCTTT.

V is TRBV19 and J is TRBJ2-4; 9 bases fit TRBD1. CDR3 length: 16 residues. The germline CDR1 and CDR2 sequences are LNHDA and SQIVND (reference sequence). V shed 6 bases and J 0 bases; nucleotides not matched to a gene: 6. The CDR3 DNA reads as TGTGCCAGTAGGGGGACAGGGCGGATAGCCAAAAACATTCAGTACTTC. Translated: CASRGTGRIAKNIQYF. The complete variable domain, with remaining parts taken from reference TRBV19 and TRBJ2-4, reads DGGITQSPKYLFRKEGQNVTLSCEQNLNHDAMYWYRQDPGQGLRLIYYSQIVNDFQKGDIAEGYSVSREKKESFPLTVTSAQKNPTAFYLCASRGTGRIAKNIQYFGAGTRLSVL.

The V and J genes are TRBV3-1 (or the pseudogene TRBV3-2) and TRBJ1-3; 8 positions agree with TRBD1. Germline CDR1 and CDR2: LGHDT and YNNKEL (reference sequence). The V gene end was trimmed by 2 bases and the J gene end by 4 bases; junction bases not matched to a gene: 7. The length of the CDR3 is 16 residues. The DNA of the CDR3 is TGTGCCAGCAGCCAACGAGGACAGGGTTGGGGAAACACCATATATTTT. Translating it yields CASSQRGQGWGNTIYF.

J is TRBJ2-7 and V is TRBV7-2; D uncertain. The CDR3 has 17 residues. Trimming shortened V by 3 bases and J by 0 bases, and 18 bases separated the two germline ends. The germline CDR1 and CDR2 sequences are SGHTA and FQGNSA. In nucleotides, the CDR3 is TGTGCCAGCAGCTTCAGTCGCCCAGGCCTAAACTCCTACGAGCAGTACTTC. It translates to CASSFSRPGLNSYEQYF.

The rearrangement links TRBV6-1 to TRBJ2-5; 7 bases match TRBD1. The CDR3 loop spans 15 amino acids. Germline CDR1 is MNHNS and CDR2 is SASEGT. Trimming cost V 0 bases and J 5 bases; bases outside gene matches: 6. Here the CDR3 reads CASSEAGTAWETQYF. The CDR3 bases are TGTGCCAGCAGTGAAGCCGGGACAGCCTGGGAGACCCAGTACTTC.

The V call is TRBV7-9, the J call TRBJ1-2; D perhaps matches TRBD1 (5 bases). Germline assignment: CDR1 SEHNR and CDR2 FQNEAQ (reference sequence). CDR3 length equals 13 residues. Trimming took 5 bases from V and 6 from J, leaving 13 bases between them. CDR3 nucleotide sequence: TGTGCCAGCAGCCCGGACACAGTCCATGGCTACACCTTC. This codes for CASSPDTVHGYTF. Full variable domain (outside the CDR3, taken from reference TRBV7-9 and TRBJ1-2): DTGVSQNPRHKITKRGQNVTFRCDPISEHNRLYWYRQTLGQGPEFLTYFQNEAQLEKSRLLSDRFSAERPKGSFSTLEIQRTEQGDSAMYLCASSPDTVHGYTFGSGTRLTVV.

The J gene is TRBJ1-6, the V gene TRBV6-1; 8 nucleotides agree with TRBD1. CDR3 size: 17 residues. The ends lost 1 base at V and 1 base at J; junction bases unmatched: 3. Germline V CDR1 and CDR2: MNHNS, SASEGT. CDR3 sequence (DNA): TGTGCCAGCAGTGAAGGCCAGGGGGCTTCCTATAATTCACCCCTCCACTTT. The encoded protein is CASSEGQGASYNSPLHF.

The chain has TRBV12-3 or TRBV12-4 and TRBJ2-7, with 8 bases matching TRBD1. The CDR3 covers 13 residues. Unmatched junction bases numbered 5, after V lost 3 bases and J lost 7 bases. CDR3 DNA: TGTGCCAGCAGTTTTCAGGGGGCGAGAGAGCAGTACTTC. Translating gives CASSFQGAREQYF.

This clone showed up just a few times. This chain joins TRBV7-9 and TRBJ2-5, with D maybe TRBD2 (5 bases). The CDR3 consists of 13 residues. CDR1 is SEHNR and CDR2 is FQNEAQ in the germline V gene (reference sequence). CDR3 nucleotide sequence: TGTGTCTACTTCGAGCGGTTCCAAGAGACCCAGTACTTC. Translation: CVYFERFQETQYF.

The chain couples TRBV6-5 to TRBJ2-7; D is perhaps TRBD1 (6 bases). Per germline, CDR1 MNHEY and CDR2 SVGAGI. With 8 bases removed from V and 0 bases from J, the gap between germline ends came to 14 bases. The CDR3 spans 14 residues. This CDR3 reads CASHAATGSYEQYF. CDR3 DNA: TGTGCCAGCCACGCTGCGACAGGCTCCTACGAGCAGTACTTC.

The V and J genes are TRBV5-1 and TRBJ1-2; TRBD1 aligns across 7 bases. CDR3 length equals 13 residues. Germline CDR1 SGHRS, CDR2 YFSETQ. V shed 2 bases, J shed 4 bases, and the junction held 2 bases outside the gene matches. The CDR3 DNA reads as TGCGCCAGCAGCTTCTCAGGGGGCTATGGCTACACCTTC. The encoded protein is CASSFSGGYGYTF.

The rearrangement uses TRBV5-1 and TRBJ2-7; D might be TRBD1 (6 bases). Trimming removed 4 bases at V and 4 bases at J, with 18 bases between. The CDR3 totals 15 residues. Per germline, CDR1 SGHRS and CDR2 YFSETQ. For the CDR3, the DNA is TGCGCCAGCAGCGTACAACCGGGACAAATGTACGAGCAGTACTTC. This codes for CASSVQPGQMYEQYF.

The chain recombines TRBV6-1 with TRBJ1-5, with D uncertain. This CDR3 is built from 15 residues. V lost 3 bases and J 4 bases, leaving 13 bases between the germline ends. Germline lookup yields CDR1 MNHNS and CDR2 SASEGT. CDR3 in DNA: TGTGCCAGCAGTGAGGGCAGAAGAATTAATCAGCCCCAGCATTTT. It specifies CASSEGRRINQPQHF.

The chain couples TRBV4-2 to TRBJ2-1; D gene ambiguous. From germline, CDR1 is LGHNA and CDR2 YNFKEQ. This CDR3 has 17 residues. V lost 4 bases and J lost 0, with 16 bases in between. The CDR3 DNA reads TGTGCCAGCAGCCTTGCTCCCTCAGGAAGCTCCTACAATGAGCAGTTCTTC. It codes for CASSLAPSGSSYNEQFF.

V and J are TRBV28 and TRBJ2-3, with D uncertain. Germline CDR1 MDHEN, CDR2 SYDVKM. This CDR3 is built from 12 residues. Trimming removed 2 bases from V and 5 bases from J, with 5 bases in between. CDR3 residues: CASSLSLDTQYF. DNA of the CDR3: TGTGCCAGCAGTTTAAGCCTAGATACGCAGTATTTT.